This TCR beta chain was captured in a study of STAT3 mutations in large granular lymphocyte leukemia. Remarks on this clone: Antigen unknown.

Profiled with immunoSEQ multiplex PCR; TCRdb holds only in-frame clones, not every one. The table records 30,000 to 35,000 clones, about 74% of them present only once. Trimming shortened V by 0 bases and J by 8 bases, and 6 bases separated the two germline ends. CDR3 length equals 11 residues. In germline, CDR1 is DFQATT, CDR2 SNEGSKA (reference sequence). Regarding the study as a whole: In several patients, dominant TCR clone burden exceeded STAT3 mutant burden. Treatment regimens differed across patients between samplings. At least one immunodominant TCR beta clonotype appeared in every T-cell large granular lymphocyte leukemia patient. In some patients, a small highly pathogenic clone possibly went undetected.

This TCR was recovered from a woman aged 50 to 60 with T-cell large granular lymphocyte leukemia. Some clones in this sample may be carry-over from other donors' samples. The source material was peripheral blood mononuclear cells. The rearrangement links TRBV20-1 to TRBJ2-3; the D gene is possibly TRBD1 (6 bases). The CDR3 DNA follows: TGCAGTGCTAGAGAAGGGGGTACGCAGTATTTT. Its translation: CSAREGGTQYF.